This is a list of T cell receptor beta chains from one sample in a study of blood T cell repertoires in COVID-19. Measured with immunoSEQ multiplex PCR; TCRdb has only the in-frame clones, and not every one. Of about 360,000 clones listed, roughly 86% are singletons. The sequenced material came from peripheral blood. The receptors come from a human donor in a cohort sampled during active COVID-19. Each CDR3 is given with its conserved first and last residue. D genes are given only for firm matches. The size of a clone is reported for some rows only, either as once, few or many, or as a class for expanded clones.

abundance: once; v_gene: TRBV20-1; d_gene: TRBD2; j_gene: TRBJ2-1; CDR3nt: TGCAGTGCTAGTAAACTAGCGGGGGGGCCCTCTCATGAGCAGTTCTTC; CDR3aa: CSASKLAGGPSHEQFF
abundance: .; v_gene: TRBV5-5; d_gene: TRBD1; j_gene: TRBJ2-1; CDR3nt: TGTGCCAGCAGCGTGACAGGGATCGAAGCAAGCTCCTACAATGAGCAGTTCTTC; CDR3aa: CASSVTGIEASSYNEQFF
abundance: .; v_gene: TRBV2; d_gene: .; j_gene: TRBJ1-4; CDR3nt: TGTGCCAGCAGACCTAACAGGGCAACTAATGAAAAACTGTTTTTT; CDR3aa: CASRPNRATNEKLFF
abundance: .; v_gene: TRBV7-9; d_gene: TRBD1; j_gene: TRBJ2-7; CDR3nt: TGTGCCAGCAGCTTCGGCGGACAGGGGGGCGGCTCCTACGAGCAGTACTTC; CDR3aa: CASSFGGQGGGSYEQYF
abundance: .; v_gene: TRBV5-1; d_gene: TRBD2; j_gene: TRBJ2-7; CDR3nt: TGCGCCAGTAGAAAATCTTTAACAGGGACACTAGCGGACTACGAGCAGTACTTC; CDR3aa: CASRKSLTGTLADYEQYF
abundance: .; v_gene: TRBV6-2/TRBV6-3; d_gene: TRBD2; j_gene: TRBJ2-1; CDR3nt: TGTGCCAGCAGCAGACTAGCGGAGGGCTACAATGAGCAGTTCTTC; CDR3aa: CASSRLAEGYNEQFF
abundance: .; v_gene: TRBV6-5; d_gene: .; j_gene: TRBJ1-5; CDR3nt: TGTGCCAGCAGTTCATACAGGGAGAGTCAGCCCCAGCATTTT; CDR3aa: CASSSYRESQPQHF
abundance: .; v_gene: TRBV19; d_gene: TRBD1; j_gene: TRBJ1-5; CDR3nt: TGTGCCAGTACCACCCAGGGGGGCGGCAATCAGCCCCAGCATTTT; CDR3aa: CASTTQGGGNQPQHF
abundance: once; v_gene: TRBV5-1; d_gene: TRBD1; j_gene: TRBJ1-6; CDR3nt: TGCGCCAGCAGCTTAGGAATCAAGGGGGCTCGGAATTCACCCCTCCACTTT; CDR3aa: CASSLGIKGARNSPLHF
abundance: medium-sized; v_gene: TRBV7-3; d_gene: TRBD1; j_gene: TRBJ1-4; CDR3nt: TGTGCCGGCGACAGGGGTCCATCTAATGAAAAACTGTTTTTT; CDR3aa: CAGDRGPSNEKLFF
abundance: .; v_gene: TRBV9; d_gene: TRBD1; j_gene: TRBJ2-5; CDR3nt: TGTGCCAGCAGCGTGGGGACAGGGGGTGGCAGCGAGACCCAGTACTTC; CDR3aa: CASSVGTGGGSETQYF
abundance: .; v_gene: TRBV5-6; d_gene: .; j_gene: TRBJ1-1; CDR3nt: TGTGCCAGCAGCCCCGGTACAAGGAGAATGAACACTGAAGCTTTCTTT; CDR3aa: CASSPGTRRMNTEAFF
abundance: few; v_gene: TRBV5-1; d_gene: .; j_gene: TRBJ2-7; CDR3nt: TGCGCCAGCAGCTTGTTGACAGTTTCCTACGAGCAGTACTTC; CDR3aa: CASSLLTVSYEQYF
abundance: .; v_gene: TRBV19; d_gene: TRBD1; j_gene: TRBJ1-5; CDR3nt: TGTGCCAGTAGTAAGTCGAAGGACAGGGGGAGAAATCAGCCCCAGCATTTT; CDR3aa: CASSKSKDRGRNQPQHF